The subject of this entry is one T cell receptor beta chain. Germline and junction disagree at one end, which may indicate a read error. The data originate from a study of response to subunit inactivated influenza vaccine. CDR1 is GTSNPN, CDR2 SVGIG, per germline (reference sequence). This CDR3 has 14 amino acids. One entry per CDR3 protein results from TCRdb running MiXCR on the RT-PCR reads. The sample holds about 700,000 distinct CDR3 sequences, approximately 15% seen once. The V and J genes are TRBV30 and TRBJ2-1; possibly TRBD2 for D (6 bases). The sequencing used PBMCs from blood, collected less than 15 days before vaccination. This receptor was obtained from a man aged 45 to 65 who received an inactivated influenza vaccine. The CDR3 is CAWSGSAGFNVQFF. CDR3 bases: TGTGCCTGGAGCGGCTCCGCGGGGTTCAATGTGCAGTTCTTC.